Shown below are 19 T cell receptor beta chains from a single sample sequenced in a study of blood T cell repertoires in COVID-19. The protocol was immunoSEQ multiplex PCR, while the TCRdb copy is restricted to in-frame clones and leaves out a portion. The data show some 200,000 clones, with over 75% seen just once and more than 7% held by the top ten. Sequenced input: PBMCs or T cells enriched from blood (not recorded which). The receptor set was obtained from a man aged 25-40 years in a cohort exposed to, infected with or recovered from COVID-19 (not recorded which).

In nucleotides, the CDR3 is TGTGCCAGCAGCCCGGGACATAGCACAGATACGCAGTATTTT. Amino acid sequence: CASSPGHSTDTQYF. The V call is TRBV7-3, the J call TRBJ2-3; maybe TRBD1 (6 bases). The V and J ends lost 5 bases and 0 bases respectively, with 9 bases between them. This CDR3 spans 14 amino acids. The germline gives CDR1 SGHTA, CDR2 FQGTGA.

The chain uses TRBV11-2 and TRBJ1-2; maybe TRBD1 (6 bases). Germline V gene lookup returns CDR1 SGHAT and CDR2 FQNNGV. The germline V and J ends were trimmed by 5 bases and 5 bases, with 21 bases remaining between them. The CDR3 runs to 16 residues. The CDR3 reads CASSTPGGAGKYGYTF. The CDR3 coding sequence is TGTGCCAGCAGCACACCTGGGGGGGCAGGAAAATATGGCTACACCTTC. Together with reference TRBV11-2 and TRBJ1-2, the CDR3 gives the full variable domain: EAGVAQSPRYKIIEKRQSVAFWCNPISGHATLYWYQQILGQGPKLLIQFQNNGVVDDSQLPKDRFSAERLKGVDSTLKIQPAKLEDSAVYLCASSTPGGAGKYGYTFGSGTRLTVV.

V and J are TRBV11-3 and TRBJ2-1, with TRBD2 matching over 14 bases. In germline, CDR1 is SGHNT, CDR2 YENEEA. The V gene end was trimmed by 1 base and the J gene end by 7 bases; junction bases not matched to a gene: 3. The CDR3 spans 16 residues. CDR3 sequence reads: CASSLGGTSGRNEQFF. The CDR3 nucleotides read TGTGCCAGCAGCTTAGGGGGGACTAGCGGGAGAAATGAGCAGTTCTTC.

This clone came up a few times. This chain joins TRBV12-3 or TRBV12-4 and TRBJ1-1; the D is unclear. With 6 bases removed from V and 8 bases from J, the gap between germline ends came to 16 bases. The CDR3 is made up of 13 amino acids. CDR3 amino acids: CASRTDRRGEAFF. Here the CDR3 DNA reads TGTGCCAGCAGAACCGACCGGAGAGGGGAAGCTTTCTTT.

The chain combines TRBV9 with TRBJ1-1; maybe TRBD1 (6 bases). The CDR3 length is 16 residues. The V gene's germline CDR1 is SGDLS and CDR2 YYNGEE. V lost 3 bases and J 10 bases, leaving 25 bases between the germline ends. The CDR3 sequence is CASSALPGQLVSSAFF. In DNA, the CDR3 is TGTGCCAGCAGCGCGCTACCGGGACAACTAGTTTCGTCAGCTTTCTTT.

The chain is built from TRBV7-2 and TRBJ2-6; the D is unclear. Germline-derived CDR1 and CDR2 are SGHTA and FQGNSA. There are 15 residues in the CDR3. V lost 1 base and J 2 bases, leaving 6 bases between the germline ends. CDR3 nucleotide sequence: TGTGCCAGCAGCTTAGATCGAGCTGGGGCCAACGTCCTGACTTTC. Translated, it gives CASSLDRAGANVLTF.

This clone occurred once. V gene TRBV5-6 combines with J gene TRBJ2-7; a possible D gene is TRBD1 (5 bases). Germline loops: CDR1 SGHDT, CDR2 YYEEEE. The CDR3 runs to 14 residues. The V end lost 0 bases, the J end lost 5 bases, and 12 bases lay between the germline ends. The CDR3 region has the DNA TGTGCCAGCAGCTTGGGATTTCCAGGGAACGAGCAGTACTTC. This gives the protein CASSLGFPGNEQYF.

The CDR3 reads CASSFGADPTYEQYF. For the CDR3, the DNA is TGTGCCAGCAGCTTTGGAGCGGATCCTACGTACGAGCAGTACTTC. The rearrangement joins TRBV7-9 to TRBJ2-7; TRBD2 might be the D (5 bases). Per the germline V gene, CDR1 is SEHNR and CDR2 is FQNEAQ (reference sequence). V dropped 3 bases and J dropped 4 bases, with 16 bases sitting between them. CDR3 length: 15 residues.

The count of this clone is one. The rearrangement links TRBV27 to TRBJ2-7, with 7 positions matching TRBD2. V lost 7 bases and J lost 3; bases outside the gene matches: 15. Germline CDR1 and CDR2: MNHEY and SMNVEV (reference sequence). This CDR3 is 16 amino acids long. CDR3 protein: CASKLQPAGKIYEQYF. CDR3 nucleotide sequence: TGTGCCAGCAAACTACAGCCAGCGGGAAAAATCTACGAGCAGTACTTC.

The chain couples TRBV14 to TRBJ1-1, with 7 nucleotides matching TRBD1. The trim removed 1 base at V and 3 bases at J, leaving 5 bases unmatched. The germline V gene has CDR1 SGHDN and CDR2 FVKESK. The CDR3 is made up of 15 amino acids. The CDR3 is CASSQVNRGDTEAFF. The CDR3 DNA reads as TGTGCCAGCAGCCAAGTGAACAGGGGAGACACTGAAGCTTTCTTT.

The chain carries TRBV11-2 and TRBJ1-2; 7 bases are shared with TRBD1. J lost 4 bases, V lost 0 bases, and 5 bases had no gene match. The CDR3 is 15 amino acids. Germline CDR1 SGHAT, CDR2 FQNNGV. The CDR3 DNA reads as TGTGCCAGCAGCTTAGATCGGGCAGGGGGCTATGGCTACACCTTC. Translated, it gives CASSLDRAGGYGYTF.

This chain joins TRBV5-8 and TRBJ1-5, with D possibly TRBD1 on 5 matching bases. Trimming removed 0 bases from V and 3 bases from J, with 7 bases in between. Per the germline V gene, CDR1 is SGHTS and CDR2 is YDEGEE. This CDR3 has 14 residues. The CDR3 loop is CASSLEGFNQPQHF. CDR3 coding DNA: TGTGCCAGCAGCTTGGAGGGGTTCAATCAGCCCCAGCATTTT.

In regard to this clone: Other DNA sequences within the sample encode an identical CDR3. This chain joins TRBV24-1 and TRBJ2-5, with 10 bases aligning to TRBD2. The V gene's germline CDR1 is KGHDR and CDR2 SFDVKD. J lost 3 bases, V lost 6 bases, and 6 bases had no gene match. This CDR3 is built from 15 residues. For the CDR3, the DNA is TGTGCCACCAGTATTAGAACTAGCGGGAAAGAGACCCAGTACTTC. It yields the protein CATSIRTSGKETQYF.

The chain links TRBV7-2 to TRBJ2-7; D is unresolved. The germline V gene has CDR1 SGHTA and CDR2 FQGNSA. This CDR3 is 13 amino acids long. V was pared by 1 base and J by 4 bases, with 8 bases between. The CDR3 protein is CASSLGPGYEQYF. Written as DNA, the CDR3 is TGTGCCAGCAGCTTAGGCCCCGGTTACGAGCAGTACTTC.

CDR3 region: CASSLERGRTYEQYF. The CDR3, as DNA: TGTGCCAGCAGCTTGGAGCGCGGGAGAACCTACGAGCAGTACTTC. The chain is built from TRBV5-8 and TRBJ2-7; 7 bases match TRBD2. V lost 0 bases, J lost 2 bases, and 5 bases stayed unmatched. Looked up from germline, CDR1 is SGHTS and CDR2 is YDEGEE. The CDR3 length is 15 residues.

The chain uses TRBV28 and TRBJ1-2, with D unresolved. The CDR3 has 11 amino acids. Looked up from germline, CDR1 is MDHEN and CDR2 is SYDVKM. V was cut by 10 bases and J by 8 bases, with 14 bases left in between. The DNA of the CDR3 is TGTGCCACCCGGGGAAGCCCCGGCTACACCTTC. Protein product: CATRGSPGYTF.

The rearrangement links TRBV19 to TRBJ2-7, with D maybe TRBD2 (5 bases). CDR1 and CDR2 from the germline V gene are LNHDA and SQIVND (reference sequence). V gave up 6 bases and J gave up 4 bases, with 16 bases separating them. The CDR3 extends over 14 amino acids. The CDR3 bases are TGTGCCAGTAGCCCCGGCATTGGCGGGTACGAGCAGTACTTC. Translating it yields CASSPGIGGYEQYF. The complete variable domain, with remaining parts taken from reference TRBV19 and TRBJ2-7, reads DGGITQSPKYLFRKEGQNVTLSCEQNLNHDAMYWYRQDPGQGLRLIYYSQIVNDFQKGDIAEGYSVSREKKESFPLTVTSAQKNPTAFYLCASSPGIGGYEQYFGPGTRLTVT.

This CDR3 is CASSTWTGIEQYF. The CDR3 nucleotides are TGTGCCAGTAGTACATGGACAGGGATCGAGCAGTACTTC. The chain couples TRBV19 to TRBJ2-7; TRBD1 matches 8 bases. Germline lookup yields CDR1 LNHDA and CDR2 SQIVND (reference sequence). This CDR3 has 13 amino acids. The J segment lost 6 bases and the V segment lost 4 bases, leaving 5 bases of the junction unmatched. Using reference TRBV19 and TRBJ2-7 for the parts outside the CDR3, the full variable domain is DGGITQSPKYLFRKEGQNVTLSCEQNLNHDAMYWYRQDPGQGLRLIYYSQIVNDFQKGDIAEGYSVSREKKESFPLTVTSAQKNPTAFYLCASSTWTGIEQYFGPGTRLTVT.

The rearrangement uses TRBV27 and TRBJ1-1; no clear D. The germline CDR1 and CDR2 sequences are MNHEY and SMNVEV (reference sequence). The CDR3 is made up of 15 amino acids. Trimming shortened V by 6 bases and J by 0 bases, and 14 bases separated the two germline ends. CDR3 nucleotides: TGTGCCAGCAGCCCAGGAGGGAACTTGAACACTGAAGCTTTCTTT. It specifies CASSPGGNLNTEAFF.